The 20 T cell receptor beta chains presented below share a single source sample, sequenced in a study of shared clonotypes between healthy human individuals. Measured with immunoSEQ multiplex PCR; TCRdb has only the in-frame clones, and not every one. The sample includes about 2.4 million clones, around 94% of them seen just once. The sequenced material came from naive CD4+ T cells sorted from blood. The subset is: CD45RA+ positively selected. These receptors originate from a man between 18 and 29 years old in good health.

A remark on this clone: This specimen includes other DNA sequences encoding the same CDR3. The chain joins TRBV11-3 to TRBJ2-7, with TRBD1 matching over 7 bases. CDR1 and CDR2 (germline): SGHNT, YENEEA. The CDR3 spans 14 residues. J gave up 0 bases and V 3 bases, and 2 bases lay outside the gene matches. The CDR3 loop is CASSLDRSSYEQYF. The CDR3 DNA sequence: TGTGCCAGCAGCTTGGACAGGAGCTCCTACGAGCAGTACTTC. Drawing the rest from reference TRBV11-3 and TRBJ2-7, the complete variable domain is EAGVVQSPRYKIIEKKQPVAFWCNPISGHNTLYWYLQNLGQGPELLIRYENEEAVDDSQLPKDRFSAERLKGVDSTLKIQPAELGDSAVYLCASSLDRSSYEQYFGPGTRLTVT.

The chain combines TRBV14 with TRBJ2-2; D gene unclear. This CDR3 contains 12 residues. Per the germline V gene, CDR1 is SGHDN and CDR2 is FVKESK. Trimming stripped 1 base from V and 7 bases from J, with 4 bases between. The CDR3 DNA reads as TGTGCCAGCAGCCAAGGCAACGGGGAGCTGTTTTTT. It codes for CASSQGNGELFF.

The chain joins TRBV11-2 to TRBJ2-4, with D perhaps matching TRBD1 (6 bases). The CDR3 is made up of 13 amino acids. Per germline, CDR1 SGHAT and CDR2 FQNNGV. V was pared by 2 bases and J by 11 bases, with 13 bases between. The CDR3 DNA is TGTGCCAGCAGCTTAACCCAGGGACAAGTTCAGTACTTC. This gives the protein CASSLTQGQVQYF.

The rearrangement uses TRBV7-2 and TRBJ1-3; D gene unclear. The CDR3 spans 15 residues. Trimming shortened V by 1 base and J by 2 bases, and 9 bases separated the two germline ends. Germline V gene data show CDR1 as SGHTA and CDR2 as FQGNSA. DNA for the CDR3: TGTGCCAGCAGCTTAGTTGTAGGGCCTGGAAACACCATATATTTT. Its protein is CASSLVVGPGNTIYF.

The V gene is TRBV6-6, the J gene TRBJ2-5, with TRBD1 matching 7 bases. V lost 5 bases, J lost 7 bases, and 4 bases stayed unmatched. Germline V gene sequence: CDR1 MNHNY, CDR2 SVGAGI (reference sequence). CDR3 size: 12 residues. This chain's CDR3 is CASSPGQSTQYF. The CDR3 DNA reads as TGTGCCAGCAGTCCGGGACAGTCGACCCAGTACTTC.

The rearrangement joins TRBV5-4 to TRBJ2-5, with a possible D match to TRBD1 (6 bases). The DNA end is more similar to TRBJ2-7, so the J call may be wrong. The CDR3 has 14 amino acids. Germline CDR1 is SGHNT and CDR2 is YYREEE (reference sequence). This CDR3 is CASSSPQGSSEQYF. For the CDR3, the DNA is TGTGCCAGCAGCTCACCACAGGGTAGCAGCGAGCAGTACTTC.

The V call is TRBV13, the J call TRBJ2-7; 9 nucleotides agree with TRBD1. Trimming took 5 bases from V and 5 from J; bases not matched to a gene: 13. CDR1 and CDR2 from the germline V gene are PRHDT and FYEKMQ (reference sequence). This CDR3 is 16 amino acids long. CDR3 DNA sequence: TGTGCCAGCAGCCCACATGGGGGACAGGGCAGGAACGAGCAGTACTTC. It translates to CASSPHGGQGRNEQYF.

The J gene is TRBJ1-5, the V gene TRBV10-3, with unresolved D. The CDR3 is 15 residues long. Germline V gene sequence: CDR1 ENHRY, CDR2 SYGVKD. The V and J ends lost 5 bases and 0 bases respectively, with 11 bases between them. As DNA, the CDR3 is TGTGCCATCAGTCCCGACGGAACTAGCAATCAGCCCCAGCATTTT. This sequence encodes CAISPDGTSNQPQHF.

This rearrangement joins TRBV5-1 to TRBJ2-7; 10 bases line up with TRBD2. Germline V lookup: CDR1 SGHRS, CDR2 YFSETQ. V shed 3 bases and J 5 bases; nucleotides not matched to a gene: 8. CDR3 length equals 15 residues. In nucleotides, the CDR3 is TGCGCCAGCAGCTCCCTAGCGGGAGTCGTCCACGAGCAGTACTTC. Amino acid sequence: CASSSLAGVVHEQYF.

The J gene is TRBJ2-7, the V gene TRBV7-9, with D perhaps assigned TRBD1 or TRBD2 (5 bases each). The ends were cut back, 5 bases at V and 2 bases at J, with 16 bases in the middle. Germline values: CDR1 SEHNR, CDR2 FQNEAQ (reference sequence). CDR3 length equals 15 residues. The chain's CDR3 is CASSPSMGPTYEQYF. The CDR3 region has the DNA TGTGCCAGCAGCCCCTCCATGGGACCGACCTACGAGCAGTACTTC. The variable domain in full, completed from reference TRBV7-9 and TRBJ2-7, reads DTGVSQNPRHKITKRGQNVTFRCDPISEHNRLYWYRQTLGQGPEFLTYFQNEAQLEKSRLLSDRFSAERPKGSFSTLEIQRTEQGDSAMYLCASSPSMGPTYEQYFGPGTRLTVT.

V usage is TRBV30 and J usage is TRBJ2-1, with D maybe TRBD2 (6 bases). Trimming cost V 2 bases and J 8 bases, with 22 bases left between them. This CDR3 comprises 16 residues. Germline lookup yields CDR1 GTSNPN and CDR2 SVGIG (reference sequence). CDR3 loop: CAWSSPPGLRGDEQFF. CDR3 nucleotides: TGTGCCTGGAGTTCCCCCCCAGGACTCCGCGGGGATGAGCAGTTCTTC. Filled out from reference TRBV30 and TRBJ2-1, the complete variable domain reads SQTIHQWPATLVQPVGSPLSLECTVEGTSNPNLYWYRQAAGRGLQLLFYSVGIGQISSEVPQNLSASRPQDRQFILSSKKLLLSDSGFYLCAWSSPPGLRGDEQFFGPGTRLTVL.

CDR3 DNA: TGTGCCAGCAGTTACAGGACAGAGTCCCAAGAGACCCAGTACTTC. Translation gives CASSYRTESQETQYF. The chain has TRBV6-6 and TRBJ2-5, with D possibly matching TRBD1 (6 bases). Germline CDR1 MNHNY, CDR2 SVGAGI (reference sequence). V was shortened by 2 bases and J by 1 base, with 11 bases between the two germline ends. The CDR3 is made up of 15 amino acids.

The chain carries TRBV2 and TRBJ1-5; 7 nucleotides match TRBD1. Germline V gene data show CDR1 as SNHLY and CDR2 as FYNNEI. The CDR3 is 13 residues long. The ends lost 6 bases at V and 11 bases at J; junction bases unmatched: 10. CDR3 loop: CASRNEVQGAQHF. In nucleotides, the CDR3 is TGTGCCAGCAGGAACGAGGTTCAGGGGGCCCAGCATTTT.

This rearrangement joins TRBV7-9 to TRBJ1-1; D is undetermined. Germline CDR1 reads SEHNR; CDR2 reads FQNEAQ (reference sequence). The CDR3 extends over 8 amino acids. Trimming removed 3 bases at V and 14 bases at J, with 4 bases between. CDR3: CASSLSFF. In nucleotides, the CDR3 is TGTGCCAGCAGCTTGTCCTTCTTT.

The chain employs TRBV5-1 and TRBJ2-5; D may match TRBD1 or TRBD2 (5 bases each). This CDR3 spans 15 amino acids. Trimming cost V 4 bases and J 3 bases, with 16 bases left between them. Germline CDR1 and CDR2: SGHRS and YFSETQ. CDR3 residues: CASSGTPGREETQYF. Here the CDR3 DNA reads TGCGCCAGCAGCGGAACTCCGGGACGGGAAGAGACCCAGTACTTC.

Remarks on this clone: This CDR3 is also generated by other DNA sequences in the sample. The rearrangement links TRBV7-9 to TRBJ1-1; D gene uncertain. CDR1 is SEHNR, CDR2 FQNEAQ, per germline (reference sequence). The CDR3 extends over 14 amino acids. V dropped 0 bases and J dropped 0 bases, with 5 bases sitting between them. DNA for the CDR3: TGTGCCAGCAGCTTAGCGCTCATGAACACTGAAGCTTTCTTT. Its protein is CASSLALMNTEAFF.

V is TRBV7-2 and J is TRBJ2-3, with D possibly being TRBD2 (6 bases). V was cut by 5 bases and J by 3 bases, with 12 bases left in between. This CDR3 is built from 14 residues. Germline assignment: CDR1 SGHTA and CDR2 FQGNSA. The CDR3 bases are TGTGCCAGCAGCCCGAGGGCGGGAACAGATACGCAGTATTTT. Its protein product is CASSPRAGTDTQYF. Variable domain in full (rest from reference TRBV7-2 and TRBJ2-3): GAGVSQSPSNKVTEKGKDVELRCDPISGHTALYWYRQSLGQGLEFLIYFQGNSAPDKSGLPSDRFSAERTGGSVSTLTIQRTQQEDSAVYLCASSPRAGTDTQYFGPGTRLTVL.

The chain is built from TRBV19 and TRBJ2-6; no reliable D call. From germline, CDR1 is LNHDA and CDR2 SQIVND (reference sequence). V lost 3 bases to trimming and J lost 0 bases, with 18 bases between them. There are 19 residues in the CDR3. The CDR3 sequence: CASSILSAYINSGANVLTF. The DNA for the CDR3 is TGTGCCAGTAGTATTTTATCGGCATACATTAACTCTGGGGCCAACGTCCTGACTTTC.

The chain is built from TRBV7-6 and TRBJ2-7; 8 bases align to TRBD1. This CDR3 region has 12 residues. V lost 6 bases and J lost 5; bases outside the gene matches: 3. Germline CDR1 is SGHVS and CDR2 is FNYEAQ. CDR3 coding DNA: TGTGCCAGCAGTCAGACAGGGGACGAGCAGTACTTC. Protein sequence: CASSQTGDEQYF.

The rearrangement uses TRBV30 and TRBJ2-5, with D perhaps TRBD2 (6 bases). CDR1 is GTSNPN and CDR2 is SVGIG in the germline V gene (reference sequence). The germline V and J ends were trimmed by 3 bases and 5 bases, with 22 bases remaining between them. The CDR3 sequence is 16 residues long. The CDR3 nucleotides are TGTGCCTGGAGCCCTCCACCGGGGGAAATGAGGGAGACCCAGTACTTC. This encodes CAWSPPPGEMRETQYF.